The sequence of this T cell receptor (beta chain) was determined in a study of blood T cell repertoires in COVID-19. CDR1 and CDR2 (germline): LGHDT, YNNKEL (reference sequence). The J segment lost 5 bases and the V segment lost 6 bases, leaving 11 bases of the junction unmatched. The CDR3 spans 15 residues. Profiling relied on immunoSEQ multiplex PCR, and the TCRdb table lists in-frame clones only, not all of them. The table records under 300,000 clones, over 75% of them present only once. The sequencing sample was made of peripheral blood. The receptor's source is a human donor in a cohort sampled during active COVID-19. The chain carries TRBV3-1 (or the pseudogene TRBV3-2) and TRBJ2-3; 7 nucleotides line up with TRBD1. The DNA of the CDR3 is TGTGCCAGCAGACTAACAGGGGATGCACGAGATACGCAGTATTTT. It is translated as CASRLTGDARDTQYF.